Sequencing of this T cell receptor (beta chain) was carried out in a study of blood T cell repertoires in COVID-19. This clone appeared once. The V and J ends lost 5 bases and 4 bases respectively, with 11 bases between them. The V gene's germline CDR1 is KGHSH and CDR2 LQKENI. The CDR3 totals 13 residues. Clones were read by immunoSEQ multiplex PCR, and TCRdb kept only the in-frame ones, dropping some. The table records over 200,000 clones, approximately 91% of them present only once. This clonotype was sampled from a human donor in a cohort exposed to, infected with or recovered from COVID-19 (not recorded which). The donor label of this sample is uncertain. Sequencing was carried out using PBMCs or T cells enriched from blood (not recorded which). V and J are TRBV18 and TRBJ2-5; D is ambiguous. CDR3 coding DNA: TGTGCCAGCTCAATGGCAGTCCGAGAGACCCAGTACTTC. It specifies CASSMAVRETQYF. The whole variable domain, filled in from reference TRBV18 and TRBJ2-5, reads NAGVMQNPRHLVRRRGQEARLRCSPMKGHSHVYWYRQLPEEGLKFMVYLQKENIIDESGMPKERFSAEFPKEGPSILRIQQVVRGDSAAYFCASSMAVRETQYFGPGTRLLVL.